Below, 4 T cell receptor beta chains from the same sample are listed, as sequenced in a study of blood T cell repertoires in COVID-19. TCRdb's copy holds only in-frame clones and misses some; the assay was immunoSEQ multiplex PCR. The repertoire holds about 300,000 clones, with just under 90% as singletons. Material: PBMCs or T cells enriched from blood (not recorded which). Every receptor here comes from a woman between 45 and 65 years old who had been exposed to COVID-19.

V and J are TRBV2 and TRBJ2-7, with 9 bases lining up with TRBD2. The J segment lost 7 bases and the V segment lost 3 bases, leaving 7 bases of the junction unmatched. This CDR3 has 14 residues. CDR1 SNHLY and CDR2 FYNNEI come from the germline V gene. CDR3 in DNA: TGTGCCAGCAGTGATCAGCGGGGGGCAAAGGAGCAGTACTTC. It specifies CASSDQRGAKEQYF.

V and J are TRBV7-8 and TRBJ2-7; D uncertain. V lost 5 bases and J lost 0, with 8 bases in between. The length of the CDR3 is 13 residues. The germline V gene has CDR1 SGHVS and CDR2 FQNEAQ. The CDR3: CASSPRISYEQYF. CDR3 DNA: TGTGCCAGCAGCCCCAGGATCTCCTACGAGCAGTACTTC.

This sequence joins TRBV10-3 and TRBJ1-5; D uncertain. The germline V and J ends were trimmed by 2 bases and 1 base, with 9 bases remaining between them. The CDR3 is made up of 15 amino acids. Germline-derived CDR1 and CDR2 are ENHRY and SYGVKD. The CDR3, as DNA: TGTGCCATCAGTGAGACAGTTGGAAGCAATCAGCCCCAGCATTTT. It specifies CAISETVGSNQPQHF.

This chain uses TRBV18 with TRBJ1-3; TRBD1 aligns across 8 bases. CDR3 length: 15 amino acids. CDR1 is KGHSH and CDR2 is LQKENI in the germline V gene. J gave up 6 bases and V 5 bases, and 9 bases lay outside the gene matches. The CDR3 sequence is CASSSGTGEVNTIYF. The CDR3, as DNA: TGTGCCAGCTCATCCGGGACAGGAGAAGTAAACACCATATATTTT.